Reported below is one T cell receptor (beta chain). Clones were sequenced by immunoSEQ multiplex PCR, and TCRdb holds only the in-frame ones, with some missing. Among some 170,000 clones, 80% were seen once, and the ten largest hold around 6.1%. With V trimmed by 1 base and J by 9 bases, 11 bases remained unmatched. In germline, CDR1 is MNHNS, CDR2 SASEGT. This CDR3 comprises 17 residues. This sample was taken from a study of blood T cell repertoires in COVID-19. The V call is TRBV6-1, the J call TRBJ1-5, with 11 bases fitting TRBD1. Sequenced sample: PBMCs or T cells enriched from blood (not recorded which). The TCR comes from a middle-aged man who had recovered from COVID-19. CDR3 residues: CASSEEGGTGGSRPQHF. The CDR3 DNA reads TGTGCCAGCAGTGAAGAAGGAGGGACAGGGGGTTCTCGGCCCCAGCATTTT.